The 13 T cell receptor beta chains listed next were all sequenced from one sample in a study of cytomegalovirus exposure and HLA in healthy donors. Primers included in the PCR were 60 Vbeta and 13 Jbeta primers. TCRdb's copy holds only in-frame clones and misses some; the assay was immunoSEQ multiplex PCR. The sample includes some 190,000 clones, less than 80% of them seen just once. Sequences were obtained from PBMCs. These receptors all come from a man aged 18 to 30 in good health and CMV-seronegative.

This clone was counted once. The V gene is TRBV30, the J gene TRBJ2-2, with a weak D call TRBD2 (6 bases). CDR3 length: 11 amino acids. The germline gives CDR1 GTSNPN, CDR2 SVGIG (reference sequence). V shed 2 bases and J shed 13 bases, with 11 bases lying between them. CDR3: CAWSKEGRLFF. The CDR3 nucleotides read TGTGCCTGGAGTAAGGAGGGGCGGCTGTTTTTT. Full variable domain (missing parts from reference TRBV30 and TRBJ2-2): SQTIHQWPATLVQPVGSPLSLECTVEGTSNPNLYWYRQAAGRGLQLLFYSVGIGQISSEVPQNLSASRPQDRQFILSSKKLLLSDSGFYLCAWSKEGRLFFGEGSRLTVL.

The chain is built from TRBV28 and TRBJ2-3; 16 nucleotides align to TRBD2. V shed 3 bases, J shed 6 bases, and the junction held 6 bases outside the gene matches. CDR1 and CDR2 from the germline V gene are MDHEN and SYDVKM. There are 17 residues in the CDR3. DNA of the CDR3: TGTGCCAGCAGTTTCCCTGGGACTAGCGGGGGGGCGGATACGCAGTATTTT. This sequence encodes CASSFPGTSGGADTQYF.

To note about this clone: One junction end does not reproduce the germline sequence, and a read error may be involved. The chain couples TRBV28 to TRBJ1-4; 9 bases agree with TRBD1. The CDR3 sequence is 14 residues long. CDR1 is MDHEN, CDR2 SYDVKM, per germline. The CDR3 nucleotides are TGTGCCAGCAGTAAACAGGGGGCTAAGGAAAAACTGTTTTTT. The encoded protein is CASSKQGAKEKLFF.

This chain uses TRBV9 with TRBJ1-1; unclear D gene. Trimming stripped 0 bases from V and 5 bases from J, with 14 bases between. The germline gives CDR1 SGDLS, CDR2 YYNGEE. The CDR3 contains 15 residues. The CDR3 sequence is CASSVGVGGWTEAFF. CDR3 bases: TGTGCCAGCAGCGTAGGTGTTGGAGGATGGACTGAAGCTTTCTTT.

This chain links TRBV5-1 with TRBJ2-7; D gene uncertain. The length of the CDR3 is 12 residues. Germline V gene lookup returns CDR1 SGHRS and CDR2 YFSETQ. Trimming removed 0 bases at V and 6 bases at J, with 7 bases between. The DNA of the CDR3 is TGCGCCAGCAGCTTGGAGCAGCGCGAGCAGTACTTC. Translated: CASSLEQREQYF. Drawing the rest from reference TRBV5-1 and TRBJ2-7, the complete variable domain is KAGVTQTPRYLIKTRGQQVTLSCSPISGHRSVSWYQQTPGQGLQFLFEYFSETQRNKGNFPGRFSGRQFSNSRSEMNVSTLELGDSALYLCASSLEQREQYFGPGTRLTVT.

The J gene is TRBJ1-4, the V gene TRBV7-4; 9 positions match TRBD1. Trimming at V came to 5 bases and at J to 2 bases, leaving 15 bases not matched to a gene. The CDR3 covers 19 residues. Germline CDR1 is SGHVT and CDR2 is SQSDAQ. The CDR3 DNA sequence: TGTGCCAGCAGCCCAACCGGGACAGGGAGGGGTGGGACTAATGAAAAACTGTTTTTT. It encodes CASSPTGTGRGGTNEKLFF. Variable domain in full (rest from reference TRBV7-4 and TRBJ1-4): GAGVSQSPRYKVAKRGRDVALRCDSISGHVTLYWYRQTLGQGSEVLTYSQSDAQRDKSGRPSGRFSAERPERSVSTLKIQRTEQGDSAVYLCASSPTGTGRGGTNEKLFFGSGTQLSVL.

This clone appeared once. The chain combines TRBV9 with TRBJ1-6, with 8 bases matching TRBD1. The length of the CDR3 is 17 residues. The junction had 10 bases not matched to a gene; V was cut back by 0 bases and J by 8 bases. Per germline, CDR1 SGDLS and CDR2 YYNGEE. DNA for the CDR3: TGTGCCAGCAGCGTAGCAGTGGGACAGGCGGACGATTCACCCCTCCACTTT. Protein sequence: CASSVAVGQADDSPLHF.

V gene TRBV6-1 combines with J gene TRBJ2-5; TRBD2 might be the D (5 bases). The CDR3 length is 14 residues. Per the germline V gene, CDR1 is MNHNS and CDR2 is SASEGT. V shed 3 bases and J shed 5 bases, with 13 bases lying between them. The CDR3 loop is CASSDTRFRETQYF. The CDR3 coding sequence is TGTGCCAGCAGTGATACTAGATTCCGGGAGACCCAGTACTTC.

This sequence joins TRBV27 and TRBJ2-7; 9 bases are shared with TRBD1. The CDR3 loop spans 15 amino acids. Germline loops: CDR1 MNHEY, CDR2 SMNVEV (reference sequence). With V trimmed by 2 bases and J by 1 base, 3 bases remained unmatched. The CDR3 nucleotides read TGTGCCAGCAGTTTAGTTGGGACAGGGTCCTACGAGCAGTACTTC. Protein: CASSLVGTGSYEQYF.

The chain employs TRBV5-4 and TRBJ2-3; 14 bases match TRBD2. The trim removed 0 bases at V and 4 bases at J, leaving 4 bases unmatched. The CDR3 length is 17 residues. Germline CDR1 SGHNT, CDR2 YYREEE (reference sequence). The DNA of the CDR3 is TGTGCCAGCAGCTTGGGACCGACTAGCGGGGGGGCAGATACGCAGTATTTT. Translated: CASSLGPTSGGADTQYF.

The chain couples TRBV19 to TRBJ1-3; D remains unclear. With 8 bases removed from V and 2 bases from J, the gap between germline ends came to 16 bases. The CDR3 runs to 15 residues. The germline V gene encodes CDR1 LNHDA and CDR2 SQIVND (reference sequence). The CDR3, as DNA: TGTGCCAGTCGACTTTTAAACCTACCTGGAAACACCATATATTTT. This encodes CASRLLNLPGNTIYF.

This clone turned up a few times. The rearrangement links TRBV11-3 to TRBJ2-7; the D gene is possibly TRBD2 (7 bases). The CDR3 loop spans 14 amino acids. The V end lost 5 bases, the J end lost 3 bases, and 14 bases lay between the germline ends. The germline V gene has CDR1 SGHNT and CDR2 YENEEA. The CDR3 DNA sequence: TGTGCCAGCAGCCCAGGGGACTACGACTACGAGCAGTACTTC. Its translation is CASSPGDYDYEQYF.

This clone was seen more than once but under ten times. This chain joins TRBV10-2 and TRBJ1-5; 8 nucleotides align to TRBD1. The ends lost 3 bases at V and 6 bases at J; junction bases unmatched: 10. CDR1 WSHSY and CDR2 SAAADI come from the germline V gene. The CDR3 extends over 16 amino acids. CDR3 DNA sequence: TGCGCCAGCAGTGAACAGGGGGGAATCTTGGGTCAGCCCCAGCATTTT. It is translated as CASSEQGGILGQPQHF.